This T cell receptor beta chain stems from a study of T cell responses to AZD1222 COVID-19 vaccine. The repertoire was sequenced with immunoSEQ multiplex PCR; TCRdb's copy has only in-frame clones and lacks some. This sample has roughly 130,000 clones; around 90% occur once, and the top ten carry approximately 2%. Trimming removed 0 bases at V and 2 bases at J, with 12 bases between. Germline CDR1 reads SGDLS; CDR2 reads YYNGEE. CDR3 length equals 15 residues. The chain carries TRBV9 and TRBJ2-7; D gene ambiguous. This TCR was sampled from an adult in good health. Source: peripheral blood, taken on day 0 of AZD1222 vaccination. CDR3 nucleotides: TGTGCCAGCAGCGTAGGTGGTAGGGCTCCCTACGAGCAGTACTTC. This gives the protein CASSVGGRAPYEQYF.